Below are 14 T cell receptor beta chains sequenced from a single sample in a study of CXCR3-negative and CXCR3-positive naive CD8 T cells (dated by TCRdb to between 2018 and 2020). Instrument used: NextSeq 550. The Human TCR Profiling Kit (MiLaboratory) was used to make UMI-labeled 5' RACE TRB cDNA libraries. TCRdb reanalyzed the reads, keeping one entry per CDR3 protein sequence and omitting DNA. The table kept for this sample lists 75,000 or so distinct CDR3 sequences. The ten largest account for 1.6% of the sample. Sequences were obtained from naive CXCR3- CD8+ T cells from blood. The label giving this sample's cell subset or site can be read as: CD45RO-CCR7+CD27+CD95- naive CD8+ T cells lacking CXCR3 (TNR3-). The origin of the receptors is a human donor in good health. Some clones in this sample may be carry-over from other donors' samples.

The chain employs TRBV5-1 and TRBJ2-3. The CDR3 has 11 amino acids. The germline CDR1 and CDR2 sequences are SGHRS and YFSETQ. CDR3 sequence: CASSFTDTQYF. The variable domain in full, completed from reference TRBV5-1 and TRBJ2-3, reads KAGVTQTPRYLIKTRGQQVTLSCSPISGHRSVSWYQQTPGQGLQFLFEYFSETQRNKGNFPGRFSGRQFSNSRSEMNVSTLELGDSALYLCASSFTDTQYFGPGTRLTVL.

This chain connects TRBV10-3 to TRBJ2-1; TCRdb's D gene call, TRBD2, goes unchecked for lack of DNA. The CDR3 sequence is 14 residues long. Per germline, CDR1 ENHRY and CDR2 SYGVKD. The CDR3 reads CAISERGGYNEQFF.

This chain uses TRBV20-1 with TRBJ1-5. Germline values: CDR1 DFQATT, CDR2 SNEGSKA (reference sequence). The CDR3 runs 13 residues. The CDR3 reads CSASGRGDQPQHF.

The chain uses TRBV3-1 and TRBJ2-5; there is no DNA to check the TCRdb D call of TRBD1. The CDR3 covers 16 residues. The germline V gene has CDR1 LGHDT and CDR2 YNNKEL (reference sequence). CDR3 sequence reads: CASSQGQGNSWETQYF.

The chain has TRBV12-3 or TRBV12-4 and TRBJ1-1; TCRdb's D gene call, TRBD1, goes unchecked for lack of DNA. This CDR3 contains 14 residues. This CDR3 is CASSLGGGSTEAFF.

This sequence joins TRBV11-2 and TRBJ2-7; the D call of TRBD1 rests on TCRdb alone, since no DNA is present to check it. The CDR3 contains 17 residues. Germline V gene sequence: CDR1 SGHAT, CDR2 FQNNGV. The chain's CDR3 is CASSLEPGGVRDYEQYF.

This chain uses TRBV29-1 with TRBJ2-1. Germline lookup yields CDR1 SQVTM and CDR2 ANQGSEA. This CDR3 contains 14 residues. CDR3 amino acids: CSVSDRNSYNEQFF.

The chain has TRBV23-1 and TRBJ2-1; absent DNA, TCRdb's TRBD1 call cannot be checked. TRBV23-1 is filed as an ORF, its function uncertain. The CDR3 is 14 amino acids. The CDR3 reads CAGQEGHRGHAQFF.

The chain combines TRBV28 with TRBJ2-2; as DNA is missing, the TRBD2 call by TCRdb cannot be tested. The CDR3 extends over 13 amino acids. The germline V gene encodes CDR1 MDHEN and CDR2 SYDVKM. The CDR3 is CAGQTRGSGELFF.

V and J are TRBV21-1 and TRBJ2-7; with no DNA, the TCRdb D assignment of TRBD1 cannot be verified. TRBV21-1 is tagged as a pseudogene. The CDR3 has 15 residues. CDR3 amino acids: CASSQMERGIHEQYF.

The V call is TRBV7-9, the J call TRBJ2-5; TCRdb reports TRBD1, a call that lacks DNA to check it against. Germline V gene sequence: CDR1 SEHNR, CDR2 FQNEAQ (reference sequence). The CDR3 covers 15 residues. The CDR3 region is CASSPSEGGRETQYF.

J is TRBJ2-7 and V is TRBV7-2. Per the germline V gene, CDR1 is SGHTA and CDR2 is FQGNSA. CDR3 length: 15 amino acids. CDR3: CASSLYHTLSYEQYF.

The rearrangement links TRBV29-1 to TRBJ2-3; TCRdb gives TRBD1 as the D gene, but with no DNA this cannot be confirmed. This CDR3 has 16 residues. Germline CDR1 is SQVTM and CDR2 is ANQGSEA. CDR3 sequence: CSVIDLYRESTDTQYF.

The chain employs TRBV7-8 and TRBJ2-1. The CDR3 totals 15 residues. CDR1 and CDR2 (germline): SGHVS, FQNEAQ. This CDR3 reads CASSLAVTVYNEQFF. Using reference TRBV7-8 and TRBJ2-1 for the parts outside the CDR3, the full variable domain is GAGVSQSPRYKVAKRGQDVALRCDPISGHVSLFWYQQALGQGPEFLTYFQNEAQLDKSGLPSDRFFAERPEGSVSTLKIQRTQQEDSAVYLCASSLAVTVYNEQFFGPGTRLTVL.